Shown below are 27 T cell receptor beta chains from a single sample sequenced in a study of T cell changes during pregnancy in multiple sclerosis. The method was immunoSEQ multiplex PCR; TCRdb's version includes in-frame clones alone and lacks a portion of them. This repertoire shows 50,000 to 65,000 clones, around 93% found once; its top ten account for 0.6% to 0.9%. The sequencing used CD4+ T cells from peripheral blood mononuclear cells, collected in the first trimester of pregnancy. The receptor source for this set is a female donor with multiple sclerosis, enrolled in a pregnancy study.

The chain is built from TRBV11-1 and TRBJ2-1, with TRBD1 matching 11 bases. V was clipped by 4 bases and J by 8 bases; unmatched bases: 7. Germline V gene lookup returns CDR1 SGHAT and CDR2 FQDESV (reference sequence). The CDR3 runs 15 residues. DNA of the CDR3: TGTGCCAGCAGCTACCGGGACAGGGGGGGGGATGAGCAGTTCTTC. Translating it yields CASSYRDRGGDEQFF.

The J gene is TRBJ1-6, the V gene TRBV15, with TRBD1 matching over 7 bases. V was pared by 5 bases and J by 2 bases, with 21 bases of the junction left unmatched. This CDR3 comprises 21 residues. From germline, CDR1 is LNHNV and CDR2 YYDKDF (reference sequence). Here the CDR3 reads CATSRLPRQGSPNAYNSPLHF. CDR3 sequence (DNA): TGTGCCACCAGCCGACTCCCACGACAGGGATCCCCCAATGCCTATAATTCACCCCTCCACTTT.

This clone was seen a handful of times. This chain uses TRBV15 with TRBJ1-2; D may be TRBD1 (5 bases). The CDR3 has 13 amino acids. The germline gives CDR1 LNHNV, CDR2 YYDKDF (reference sequence). V lost 5 bases, J lost 13 bases, and 20 bases lay in between. The CDR3 reads CATSLGGSYRSTF. In nucleotides, the CDR3 is TGTGCCACCAGCCTCGGGGGGTCCTACCGGAGCACCTTC.

The chain couples TRBV7-3 to TRBJ1-2, with D unresolved. CDR3 length: 13 residues. V was shortened by 5 bases and J by 5 bases, with 12 bases between the two germline ends. Germline CDR1 is SGHTA and CDR2 is FQGTGA. CDR3: CASSVSSRYGYTF. CDR3 DNA: TGTGCCAGCAGCGTTAGTAGTCGTTATGGCTACACCTTC. Together with reference TRBV7-3 and TRBJ1-2, the CDR3 gives the full variable domain: GAGVSQTPSNKVTEKGKYVELRCDPISGHTALYWYRQSLGQGPEFLIYFQGTGAADDSGLPNDRFFAVRPEGSVSTLKIQRTERGDSAVYLCASSVSSRYGYTFGSGTRLTVV.

CDR3 protein: CASSLVDRWPGGNTEAFF. The CDR3, as DNA: TGTGCCAGCAGCTTAGTAGATCGTTGGCCAGGGGGGAACACTGAAGCTTTCTTT. V and J are TRBV7-8 and TRBJ1-1; 7 nucleotides agree with TRBD1. The germline CDR1 and CDR2 sequences are SGHVS and FQNEAQ. This CDR3 spans 18 amino acids. V shed 1 base and J 1 base; nucleotides not matched to a gene: 12.

The J gene is TRBJ2-2, the V gene TRBV5-6; maybe TRBD2 (5 bases). The ends were cut back, 1 base at V and 1 base at J, with 11 bases in the middle. Germline V gene sequence: CDR1 SGHDT, CDR2 YYEEEE. The CDR3 consists of 16 residues. This CDR3 reads CASSLSRGLNTGELFF. The CDR3 DNA follows: TGTGCCAGCAGCTTGTCCCGAGGACTGAACACCGGGGAGCTGTTTTTT. Filled out from reference TRBV5-6 and TRBJ2-2, the complete variable domain reads DAGVTQSPTHLIKTRGQQVTLRCSPKSGHDTVSWYQQALGQGPQFIFQYYEEEERQRGNFPDRFSGHQFPNYSSELNVNALLLGDSALYLCASSLSRGLNTGELFFGEGSRLTVL.

The gene calls are TRBV5-4 and TRBJ1-1; no firm D call. The CDR3 is made up of 14 amino acids. V lost 0 bases to trimming and J lost 5 bases, with 11 bases between them. The germline V gene has CDR1 SGHNT and CDR2 YYREEE (reference sequence). The CDR3 here is CASSLAGGMTEAFF. For the CDR3, the DNA is TGTGCCAGCAGCTTGGCGGGTGGCATGACTGAAGCTTTCTTT.

This clone has only one observation. This sequence joins TRBV7-2 and TRBJ2-3; 8 positions agree with TRBD2. CDR3 length equals 15 residues. In germline, CDR1 is SGHTA, CDR2 FQGNSA. V lost 3 bases, J lost 4 bases, and 6 bases stayed unmatched. The CDR3 nucleotides are TGTGCCAGCAGCTTTCGCGCGGGGGGTCCAGATACGCAGTATTTT. Translation gives CASSFRAGGPDTQYF.

The chain combines TRBV30 with TRBJ1-1; maybe TRBD1 (5 bases). With 4 bases removed from V and 11 bases from J, the gap between germline ends came to 14 bases. Germline-derived CDR1 and CDR2 are GTSNPN and SVGIG (reference sequence). The length of the CDR3 is 11 residues. CDR3 in DNA: TGTGCCTGGAACCAGCAGGGCGCGGCTTTCTTT. This gives the protein CAWNQQGAAFF.

DNA for the CDR3: TGTGCCAGCAGCCCGAGGGCCAGGGGGGACTCTGGCTACACCTTC. It specifies CASSPRARGDSGYTF. J is TRBJ1-2 and V is TRBV6-1; 7 nucleotides match TRBD1. This CDR3 spans 15 amino acids. J gave up 7 bases and V 6 bases, and 14 bases lay outside the gene matches. Germline V gene lookup returns CDR1 MNHNS and CDR2 SASEGT.

For the CDR3, the DNA is TGTGCCAGCAGTTACTCTGAGGGGGGGTCCTACGAGCAGTACTTC. It codes for CASSYSEGGSYEQYF. This chain links TRBV6-5 with TRBJ2-7; perhaps TRBD2 as D (7 bases). Per germline, CDR1 MNHEY and CDR2 SVGAGI. V shed 0 bases and J shed 1 base, with 10 bases lying between them. The CDR3 spans 15 residues.

The J gene is TRBJ1-5, the V gene TRBV2; 8 bases agree with TRBD1. J was trimmed by 5 bases and V by 10 bases; bases with no gene match: 7. The length of the CDR3 is 13 residues. CDR1 and CDR2 (germline): SNHLY, FYNNEI. The CDR3 loop is CATQDRVHQPQHF. The CDR3 nucleotides are TGTGCCACCCAGGACAGGGTCCATCAGCCCCAGCATTTT.

J is TRBJ1-2 and V is TRBV9, with 10 positions matching TRBD1. After removal of 7 bases from V and 2 bases from J, the junction contained 11 bases not matched to a gene. Germline loops: CDR1 SGDLS, CDR2 YYNGEE. The CDR3 consists of 16 residues. Written as DNA, the CDR3 is TGTGCCAGCCGCGGAGGACAGGGGGACTACAACTATGGCTACACCTTC. Protein product: CASRGGQGDYNYGYTF. The full variable domain, in which reference TRBV9 and TRBJ1-2 provide the parts outside the CDR3, is DSGVTQTPKHLITATGQRVTLRCSPRSGDLSVYWYQQSLDQGLQFLIQYYNGEERAKGNILERFSAQQFPDLHSELNLSSLELGDSALYFCASRGGQGDYNYGYTFGSGTRLTVV.

The chain combines TRBV5-1 with TRBJ1-4; D is perhaps TRBD1 (5 bases). The CDR3 runs 15 residues. With 0 bases removed from V and 8 bases from J, the gap between germline ends came to 14 bases. The germline V gene encodes CDR1 SGHRS and CDR2 YFSETQ. For the CDR3, the DNA is TGCGCCAGCAGCTTGGCCCGGAGGGGCAGGGAAAAACTGTTTTTT. Protein sequence: CASSLARRGREKLFF. The variable domain in full, with the rest retrieved from reference TRBV5-1 and TRBJ1-4, is KAGVTQTPRYLIKTRGQQVTLSCSPISGHRSVSWYQQTPGQGLQFLFEYFSETQRNKGNFPGRFSGRQFSNSRSEMNVSTLELGDSALYLCASSLARRGREKLFFGSGTQLSVL.

V usage is TRBV19 and J usage is TRBJ2-3; tentative D call: TRBD2 (6 bases). V was pared by 9 bases and J by 2 bases, with 15 bases between. Germline V gene lookup returns CDR1 LNHDA and CDR2 SQIVND (reference sequence). This CDR3 has 14 residues. DNA for the CDR3: TGTGCCAGCCGGGACTCCCGAGCCACAGATACGCAGTATTTT. Protein sequence: CASRDSRATDTQYF.

This chain connects TRBV9 to TRBJ2-2; D uncertain. CDR3 length: 14 amino acids. Trimming shortened V by 1 base and J by 5 bases, and 9 bases separated the two germline ends. Germline V CDR1 and CDR2: SGDLS, YYNGEE. The CDR3 bases are TGTGCCAGCAGCGTATACCCTAGGACCGGGGAGCTGTTTTTT. It translates to CASSVYPRTGELFF.

CDR3 nucleotide sequence: TGCGCCAGCAGCTCCGGGATCGGGGAGCTGTTTTTT. Translated, it gives CASSSGIGELFF. The J gene is TRBJ2-2, the V gene TRBV5-1; D is perhaps TRBD2 (5 bases). The V gene's germline CDR1 is SGHRS and CDR2 YFSETQ. The CDR3 spans 12 residues. V gave up 3 bases and J gave up 7 bases, with 7 bases separating them.

V gene TRBV15 combines with J gene TRBJ1-5; the match to TRBD1 covers 12 bases. Unmatched junction bases numbered 5, after V lost 2 bases and J lost 9 bases. Germline CDR1 reads LNHNV; CDR2 reads YYDKDF (reference sequence). The CDR3 length is 15 residues. CDR3 sequence: CATSRLGTGGRPQHF. As DNA, the CDR3 is TGTGCCACCAGCAGACTTGGGACAGGGGGCCGGCCCCAGCATTTT.

The chain is built from TRBV27 and TRBJ2-3, with 11 bases that match TRBD2. CDR3 length: 15 residues. Germline CDR1 and CDR2: MNHEY and SMNVEV (reference sequence). J lost 10 bases, V lost 7 bases, and 13 bases had no gene match. The CDR3: CASTSLAGGSWAQYF. The CDR3 DNA follows: TGTGCCAGCACCTCTTTAGCGGGGGGGTCCTGGGCGCAGTATTTT.

The chain joins TRBV7-2 to TRBJ2-7; the match to TRBD2 covers 8 bases. After removal of 4 bases from V and 3 bases from J, the junction contained 2 bases not matched to a gene. This CDR3 region has 13 residues. Germline CDR1 reads SGHTA; CDR2 reads FQGNSA. In DNA, the CDR3 is TGTGCCAGCAGCTCGGGGGGGCTCTACGAGCAGTACTTC. Encoded protein: CASSSGGLYEQYF.

The chain couples TRBV6-4 to TRBJ2-5; 7 positions match TRBD2. V lost 0 bases, J lost 4 bases, and 5 bases stayed unmatched. The CDR3 extends over 15 amino acids. Germline V CDR1 and CDR2: MRHNA, SNTAGT. CDR3 region: CASSDSGGPGETQYF. The CDR3 nucleotides read TGTGCCAGCAGTGACTCGGGAGGGCCGGGAGAGACCCAGTACTTC.

V usage is TRBV7-2 and J usage is TRBJ1-2; D not certain. The CDR3 length is 15 residues. The germline V gene has CDR1 SGHTA and CDR2 FQGNSA. The ends were cut back, 2 bases at V and 3 bases at J, with 13 bases in the middle. CDR3 amino acids: CASSLFRARDYGYTF. The CDR3 DNA is TGTGCCAGCAGCTTATTCCGGGCGCGGGACTATGGCTACACCTTC.

The rearrangement links TRBV18 to TRBJ1-1; D is perhaps TRBD1 (6 bases). Germline V CDR1 and CDR2: KGHSH, LQKENI. The ends were cut back, 4 bases at V and 2 bases at J, with 14 bases in the middle. The CDR3 has 15 amino acids. This CDR3 reads CASSRDMTGNTEAFF. The CDR3 region has the DNA TGTGCCAGCTCACGGGATATGACAGGAAACACTGAAGCTTTCTTT. The variable domain in full, with the rest retrieved from reference TRBV18 and TRBJ1-1, is NAGVMQNPRHLVRRRGQEARLRCSPMKGHSHVYWYRQLPEEGLKFMVYLQKENIIDESGMPKERFSAEFPKEGPSILRIQQVVRGDSAAYFCASSRDMTGNTEAFFGQGTRLTVV.

This chain uses TRBV15 with TRBJ1-5; 8 nucleotides match TRBD1. There are 18 residues in the CDR3. J gave up 0 bases and V 2 bases, and 9 bases lay outside the gene matches. Germline V lookup: CDR1 LNHNV, CDR2 YYDKDF (reference sequence). The CDR3 region has the DNA TGTGCCACCAGCAGATCTTTCAGGGGGCGAAGTAGCAATCAGCCCCAGCATTTT. Residues: CATSRSFRGRSSNQPQHF.

The rearrangement joins TRBV6-1 to TRBJ1-4; 9 positions agree with TRBD1. The CDR3 runs to 20 residues. V lost 0 bases and J lost 9; bases outside the gene matches: 20. Germline assignment: CDR1 MNHNS and CDR2 SASEGT. CDR3 amino acids: CASSEAPLWDRVVISQKLFF. The CDR3 DNA is TGTGCCAGCAGTGAAGCGCCTTTATGGGACAGGGTTGTGATCAGTCAAAAACTGTTTTTT.

The V gene is TRBV2, the J gene TRBJ2-5, with 7 bases matching TRBD2. Germline CDR1 SNHLY, CDR2 FYNNEI. CDR3 size: 14 residues. V dropped 4 bases and J dropped 4; count of bases not matched to a gene: 6. Here the CDR3 DNA reads TGTGCCAGCAGTGGAGGCAGGGAGGGAGAGACCCAGTACTTC. Translation: CASSGGREGETQYF.

In its sample, this clone was seen once. V usage is TRBV7-7 and J usage is TRBJ2-5; possibly TRBD2 for D (6 bases). There are 14 residues in the CDR3. V lost 1 base and J lost 1, with 7 bases in between. Germline CDR1 reads SSHAT; CDR2 reads FNYEAQ (reference sequence). The CDR3 loop is CASSLGSGQETQYF. For the CDR3, the DNA is TGTGCCAGCAGCTTAGGTAGCGGCCAAGAGACCCAGTACTTC. Supplemented by reference TRBV7-7 and TRBJ2-5, the full variable domain reads GAGVSQSPRYKVTKRGQDVTLRCDPISSHATLYWYQQALGQGPEFLTYFNYEAQPDKSGLPSDRFSAERPEGSISTLTIQRTEQRDSAMYRCASSLGSGQETQYFGPGTRLLVL.